The 27 T cell receptor beta chains below were found in one sample sequenced in a study of T cells in women clearing cervical HPV infection. Clones were read by immunoSEQ multiplex PCR, and TCRdb kept only the in-frame ones, dropping some. Reported are roughly 21,000 clones; the ten largest clones contain 6%. The material sequenced was blood buffy coat. Receptors were obtained from a woman aged 18-70 years with a cervical HPV16 infection that either progressed to CIN3+ or cleared (not recorded which).

With respect to this clone: The read is 3 residues too short to cover the CDR3 end, so that end is filled in from the germline J gene. This rearrangement joins TRBV2 to TRBJ2-7; TRBD1 might be the D (5 bases). This CDR3 has 14 amino acids. V gave up 5 bases and J gave up 3 bases, with 14 bases separating them. Germline V gene data show CDR1 as SNHLY and CDR2 as FYNNEI. CDR3 amino acids: CASSRQPPGYEQYF. Partial CDR3 DNA: TGTGCCAGCAGTCGACAGCCCCCGGGCTACGAG.

Details on this clone: The CDR3 end falls 3 residues outside the read, so it is completed with the germline J gene. The chain combines TRBV7-9 with TRBJ1-2; D not certain. Germline V gene lookup returns CDR1 SEHNR and CDR2 FQNEAQ (reference sequence). The CDR3 consists of 12 residues. CDR3 sequence: CASSVKGNDYTF. CDR3 DNA (partial): TGTGCCAGCAGCGTTAAGGGCAATGAC.

Comment on this clone: Read data end 3 residues before the CDR3 end; the end is taken from the germline J gene. V usage is TRBV7-2 and J usage is TRBJ1-1; D call uncertain. The ends were cut back, 3 bases at V and 6 bases at J, with 11 bases in the middle. Per the germline V gene, CDR1 is SGHTA and CDR2 is FQGNSA. The CDR3 spans 13 residues. CDR3 DNA (partial): TGTGCCAGCAGCTTTTCCTTTTACTCTGAA. Translation gives CASSFSFYSE. The whole CDR3 sequence reads CASSFSFYSEAFF.

Concerning this clone itself: The read falls 3 residues short of the CDR3 end, and the missing part is taken from the germline J gene. This sequence joins TRBV6-2 or TRBV6-3 and TRBJ2-1; 11 nucleotides line up with TRBD2. This CDR3 is built from 15 residues. Trimming at V came to 6 bases and at J to 6 bases, leaving 7 bases not matched to a gene. Germline V CDR1 and CDR2: MNHEY, SVGEGT. CDR3 bases read: TGTGCCAGCAGCCCACTAGCGGGAGAGGGCAATGAG. Protein product: CASSPLAGEGNE. The entire CDR3 protein reads CASSPLAGEGNEQFF.

Concerning this clone itself: The CDR3 extends 3 residues past the end of the read, so its final part is completed from the germline J gene. The V call is TRBV27, the J call TRBJ2-7, with 10 nucleotides matching TRBD2. Germline V gene sequence: CDR1 MNHEY, CDR2 SMNVEV (reference sequence). This CDR3 region has 17 residues. Trimming took 6 bases from V and 5 from J; bases not matched to a gene: 16. CDR3 DNA (partial): TGTGCCAGCAGCCCCGGATTAGCGGGAGGTTCCTTCCACGAG. Protein sequence: CASSPGLAGGSFHE. The CDR3 in full is CASSPGLAGGSFHEQYF.

As for this clone: Read data end 3 residues before the CDR3 end; the end is taken from the germline J gene. This chain connects TRBV10-3 to TRBJ2-1; no clear D. The V end lost 6 bases, the J end lost 6 bases, and 12 bases lay between the germline ends. The CDR3 has 13 residues. Germline V gives CDR1 ENHRY, CDR2 SYGVKD. CDR3 region: CAISPSGANEQFF. The CDR3 bases that were read are TGTGCCATCAGCCCTTCGGGTGCCAATGAG.

With regard to this clone: The read ends 3 residues before the CDR3 terminus; that terminus is restored from the germline J gene. The chain has TRBV11-2 and TRBJ2-5, with 10 bases fitting TRBD1. The CDR3 is made up of 13 amino acids. Per the germline V gene, CDR1 is SGHAT and CDR2 is FQNNGV. V gave up 5 bases and J gave up 5 bases; unmatched junction bases: 2. CDR3 bases read: TGTGCCAGCAGCCCGGACAGGGGGGAGACC. Translation: CASSPDRGET. The full CDR3 protein is CASSPDRGETQYF.

As regards this clone: The read comes to an end 3 residues before the CDR3 does, leaving the germline J gene to fill in the end. The chain combines TRBV28 with TRBJ2-7, with a possible D match to TRBD2 (6 bases). The V end lost 5 bases, the J end lost 2 bases, and 10 bases lay between the germline ends. Germline CDR1 MDHEN, CDR2 SYDVKM. This CDR3 region has 13 residues. CDR3 protein: CASSQGLTYEQYF. Incomplete CDR3 DNA: TGTGCCAGCAGTCAGGGACTCACCTACGAG. Drawing the rest from reference TRBV28 and TRBJ2-7, the complete variable domain is DVKVTQSSRYLVKRTGEKVFLECVQDMDHENMFWYRQDPGLGLRLIYFSYDVKMKEKGDIPEGYSVSREKKERFSLILESASTNQTSMYLCASSQGLTYEQYFGPGTRLTVT.

Points on this clone: The CDR3 goes on 3 residues after the read ends, and that part is filled in from the germline J gene. The chain combines TRBV27 with TRBJ2-5; 8 bases line up with TRBD1. Germline trimming cut 4 bases from V and 4 bases from J; bases unmatched to any gene: 8. CDR3 size: 15 residues. CDR1 is MNHEY and CDR2 is SMNVEV in the germline V gene (reference sequence). CDR3 region: CASSSTGGNGETQYF. The part of the CDR3 DNA that was read is TGTGCCAGCAGTTCTACAGGGGGAAACGGAGAGACC.

This clone is identified as medium-sized (0.01 to 0.1%) from frequency. The read is 3 residues too short to cover the CDR3 end, so that end is filled in from the germline J gene. This chain joins TRBV18 and TRBJ2-5; D uncertain. CDR1 is KGHSH and CDR2 is LQKENI in the germline V gene. V lost 3 bases, J lost 3 bases, and 5 bases lay in between. The CDR3 totals 12 residues. CDR3 residues: CASSPYKETQYF. Partial CDR3 DNA: TGTGCCAGCTCACCTTATAAAGAGACC.

With respect to this clone: The read terminates 3 residues before the CDR3 end, so the remaining end is supplied by the germline J gene. The chain joins TRBV20-1 to TRBJ2-1, with TRBD2 matching over 8 bases. This CDR3 has 19 residues. Trimming took 0 bases from V and 1 from J; bases not matched to a gene: 14. Germline lookup yields CDR1 DFQATT and CDR2 SNEGSKA (reference sequence). CDR3 sequence: CSARDATSGDLISYNEQFF. The CDR3 DNA, read in part, is TGCAGTGCTAGAGATGCTACTAGCGGAGACTTGATTTCCTACAATGAG.

Turning to this clone: The read is 3 residues too short to cover the CDR3 end, so that end is filled in from the germline J gene. J is TRBJ1-5 and V is TRBV6-1; D is possibly TRBD1 (6 bases). V was pared by 4 bases and J by 7 bases, with 14 bases between. Germline CDR1 reads MNHNS; CDR2 reads SASEGT. CDR3 size: 14 residues. This CDR3 reads CASSGEGGVQPQHF. The part of the CDR3 DNA that was read is TGTGCCAGCAGTGGCGAAGGGGGTGTACAGCCC.

CDR3 bases read: TGTGCCAGCACCACGGATAATTCACCC. This translates into CASTTDNSP. The full CDR3 reads CASTTDNSPLHF. J is TRBJ1-6 and V is TRBV2; D remains unclear. The CDR3 extends 3 residues past the end of the read, so its final part is completed from the germline J gene. CDR3 size: 12 residues. V was cut by 7 bases and J by 5 bases, with 6 bases left in between. The V gene's germline CDR1 is SNHLY and CDR2 FYNNEI.

By frequency, this clone is medium-sized. From the germline J gene comes the end of the CDR3, since the read stops 3 residues before it. This sequence joins TRBV18 and TRBJ2-3; D might be TRBD1 (6 bases). Germline V gives CDR1 KGHSH, CDR2 LQKENI. Between the trimmed V and J ends, which lost 6 bases and 2 bases, there was a span of 12 bases. This CDR3 has 14 amino acids. The covered CDR3 bases are TGTGCCAGCTCCCCGGGACAAATCACAGATACG. It yields the protein CASSPGQITDT. The CDR3 in its entirety is CASSPGQITDTQYF.

The sequenced part of the CDR3 DNA is TGCAGTGCTAGCAAAACTTATAATTCACCC. This encodes CSASKTYNSP. The entire CDR3 sequence reads CSASKTYNSPLHF. The genes are TRBV20-1 and TRBJ1-6; D remains ambiguous. Read data end 3 residues before the CDR3 end; the end is taken from the germline J gene. Between the trimmed V and J ends, which lost 3 bases and 4 bases, there was a span of 7 bases. The CDR3 totals 13 residues. Germline loops: CDR1 DFQATT, CDR2 SNEGSKA (reference sequence).

Regarding this clone: The read terminates 3 residues before the CDR3 end, so the remaining end is supplied by the germline J gene. J is TRBJ2-5 and V is TRBV5-6; D remains unclear. The CDR3 length is 13 residues. CDR1 and CDR2 (germline): SGHDT, YYEEEE. V lost 0 bases and J lost 2, with 5 bases in between. CDR3 protein: CASSLELQETQYF. CDR3 bases read: TGTGCCAGCAGCTTGGAGCTACAAGAGACC.

To note about this clone: The read comes to an end 3 residues before the CDR3 does, leaving the germline J gene to fill in the end. This chain connects TRBV20-1 to TRBJ1-1; D remains ambiguous. Germline lookup yields CDR1 DFQATT and CDR2 SNEGSKA (reference sequence). The CDR3 totals 13 residues. Trimming stripped 0 bases from V and 0 bases from J, with 5 bases between. The CDR3 here is CSARDPVNTEAFF. The covered CDR3 bases are TGCAGTGCTAGAGACCCGGTGAACACTGAA.

A remark on this clone: The read terminates 3 residues ahead of where the CDR3 ends, so the germline J gene completes it. V is TRBV18 and J is TRBJ1-6, with D uncertain. V lost 1 base and J 6 bases, leaving 7 bases between the germline ends. The CDR3 has 14 residues. CDR1 is KGHSH, CDR2 LQKENI, per germline. This CDR3 is CASSPRQANSPLHF. The CDR3 bases that were read are TGTGCCAGCTCACCACGTCAGGCTAATTCACCC.

As for this clone: The read is 3 residues too short to cover the CDR3 end, so that end is filled in from the germline J gene. J is TRBJ2-1 and V is TRBV28, with no clear D. The CDR3 length is 13 residues. Per germline, CDR1 MDHEN and CDR2 SYDVKM. Trimming took 2 bases from V and 3 from J, leaving 5 bases between them. Incomplete CDR3 DNA: TGTGCCAGCAGTTTAAGCCGCTACAATGAG. It encodes CASSLSRYNE. The entire CDR3 sequence reads CASSLSRYNEQFF.

Comment on this clone: The read stops 3 residues short of the end of the CDR3; the missing end is completed from the germline J gene. The chain couples TRBV20-1 to TRBJ2-3; possibly TRBD1 for D (6 bases). The CDR3 sequence is 15 residues long. V lost 3 bases and J 4 bases, leaving 17 bases between the germline ends. Germline values: CDR1 DFQATT, CDR2 SNEGSKA (reference sequence). The CDR3 protein is CSASLQGDFADTQYF. CDR3 DNA, as far as it was read: TGCAGTGCTAGCCTACAGGGAGATTTTGCAGATACG.

Turning to this clone: The read comes to an end 3 residues before the CDR3 does, leaving the germline J gene to fill in the end. This chain links TRBV20-1 with TRBJ1-6, with no clear D. Germline lookup yields CDR1 DFQATT and CDR2 SNEGSKA (reference sequence). There are 20 residues in the CDR3. Trimming took 1 base from V and 8 from J, leaving 30 bases between them. The sequenced part of the CDR3 DNA is TGCAGTGCTAGAGTTGTGGATGGTGGCCCCAGGTCGAAAAAGGATTCACCC. Protein product: CSARVVDGGPRSKKDSP. In full, the CDR3 is CSARVVDGGPRSKKDSPLHF.

With respect to this clone: The CDR3 is cut off 3 residues early in the read; its end comes from the germline J gene. The chain uses TRBV7-2 and TRBJ2-1, with 10 bases matching TRBD2. The CDR3 extends over 15 amino acids. Germline V lookup: CDR1 SGHTA, CDR2 FQGNSA. V trimming: 1 base; J trimming: 5 bases; junction bases outside the gene matches: 2. The CDR3 loop is CASSLGTSGHNEQFF. The CDR3 bases that were read are TGTGCCAGCAGCTTAGGGACTAGCGGTCACAATGAG.

In regard to this clone: The missing CDR3 end, 3 residues past where the read stops, is filled in from the germline J gene. The chain employs TRBV27 and TRBJ2-7; D is perhaps TRBD2 (5 bases). Per the germline V gene, CDR1 is MNHEY and CDR2 is SMNVEV (reference sequence). CDR3 length equals 16 residues. Trimming left V 3 bases short and J 6 bases short, with 21 bases between. The CDR3 region is CASSFLGVPHPSEQYF. Incomplete CDR3 DNA: TGTGCCAGCAGTTTTCTCGGGGTTCCCCATCCCAGCGAG.

To note about this clone: The sequence runs out 3 residues before the end of the CDR3; the remainder is reconstructed from the germline J gene. V is TRBV2 and J is TRBJ1-5; D not resolved. CDR1 and CDR2 from the germline V gene are SNHLY and FYNNEI. The length of the CDR3 is 12 residues. V dropped 5 bases and J dropped 1 base, with 3 bases sitting between them. CDR3 loop: CASSLSNQPQHF. CDR3 DNA, as far as it was read: TGTGCCAGCAGTCTAAGCAATCAGCCC.

Notes on this clone: The sequence runs out 3 residues before the end of the CDR3; the remainder is reconstructed from the germline J gene. The rearrangement uses TRBV20-1 and TRBJ1-1; maybe TRBD1 (5 bases). Germline CDR1 is DFQATT and CDR2 is SNEGSKA (reference sequence). This CDR3 comprises 14 residues. V dropped 1 base and J dropped 3 bases, with 12 bases sitting between them. The part of the CDR3 DNA that was read is TGCAGTGCTAGAGGTGCAGGGCTGTACACTGAA. Translated, it gives CSARGAGLYTE. The CDR3 in full is CSARGAGLYTEAFF.

A remark on this clone: The CDR3 goes on 3 residues after the read ends, and that part is filled in from the germline J gene. This chain joins TRBV7-3 and TRBJ2-1; 9 bases match TRBD2. Per the germline V gene, CDR1 is SGHTA and CDR2 is FQGTGA. This CDR3 is 20 amino acids long. The V segment lost 1 base and the J segment 4 bases; nucleotides outside the gene matches: 17. CDR3 bases read: TGTGCCAGCAGCTTAAACGGGGGGATCGGGACTAGCTCATTATACAATGAG. Protein: CASSLNGGIGTSSLYNE. The full CDR3 protein reads CASSLNGGIGTSSLYNEQFF.

About this clone: The observed sequence ends 3 residues before the CDR3 terminus, with the missing tail filled in from the germline J gene. This chain joins TRBV7-9 and TRBJ1-3; 9 bases are shared with TRBD1. CDR1 SEHNR and CDR2 FQNEAQ come from the germline V gene (reference sequence). The CDR3 consists of 14 residues. V was pared by 5 bases and J by 3 bases, with 2 bases of the junction left unmatched. CDR3 in amino acids: CASSAGQGGNTIYF. The covered CDR3 bases are TGTGCCAGCAGCGCGGGACAGGGTGGAAACACC.